This entry lists 21 T cell receptor beta chains sequenced from one sample in a study of blood T cell repertoires in COVID-19. Profiled with immunoSEQ multiplex PCR; TCRdb holds only in-frame clones, not every one. The repertoire holds 250,000 or so clones, 65% to 85% seen once, with approximately 1.5% in the top ten. Input material: peripheral blood. The receptors come from a woman aged 40 to 49 who had recovered from COVID-19.

The chain has TRBV9 and TRBJ1-3; D may be TRBD1 (5 bases). Between the trimmed V and J ends, which lost 4 bases and 2 bases, there was a span of 13 bases. The germline CDR1 and CDR2 sequences are SGDLS and YYNGEE. This CDR3 comprises 15 residues. CDR3 region: CASSPNPRAGNTIYF. In DNA, the CDR3 is TGTGCCAGCAGCCCGAATCCCAGGGCTGGAAACACCATATATTTT. Filled out from reference TRBV9 and TRBJ1-3, the complete variable domain reads DSGVTQTPKHLITATGQRVTLRCSPRSGDLSVYWYQQSLDQGLQFLIQYYNGEERAKGNILERFSAQQFPDLHSELNLSSLELGDSALYFCASSPNPRAGNTIYFGEGSWLTVV.

V and J are TRBV4-1 and TRBJ2-1, with 10 bases aligning to TRBD2. The CDR3 has 15 residues. The trim removed 3 bases at V and 1 base at J, leaving 0 bases unmatched. CDR1 is MGHRA, CDR2 YSYEKL, per germline. The CDR3 nucleotides are TGCGCCAGCAGCCAGGGACTAGCGTCCTACAATGAGCAGTTCTTC. Translation gives CASSQGLASYNEQFF.

The V call is TRBV7-9, the J call TRBJ2-1; 8 positions agree with TRBD1. Germline V lookup: CDR1 SEHNR, CDR2 FQNEAQ (reference sequence). The V and J ends lost 6 bases and 2 bases, in that order; junction bases with no gene match: 9. The CDR3 loop spans 16 amino acids. The CDR3 here is CASSYIDRGTYNEQFF. In DNA form, the CDR3 reads TGTGCCAGCAGTTATATCGACAGGGGAACCTACAATGAGCAGTTCTTC.

The V call is TRBV6-5, the J call TRBJ1-6; TRBD1 matches at 7 bases. V lost 5 bases to trimming and J lost 10 bases; unmatched junction nucleotides: 5. This CDR3 contains 13 residues. Germline CDR1 reads MNHEY; CDR2 reads SVGAGI. The CDR3 here is CASSTGVGSPLHF. CDR3 in DNA: TGTGCCAGCAGTACAGGGGTAGGATCACCCCTCCACTTT.

CDR3 nucleotide sequence: TGTGCCAGCAGCGCACTAGCGGGGGATGGTACCGGGGAGCTGTTTTTT. Amino acid sequence: CASSALAGDGTGELFF. The chain combines TRBV3-1 (or the pseudogene TRBV3-2) with TRBJ2-2; TRBD2 matches 11 bases. V lost 5 bases to trimming and J lost 5 bases; unmatched junction nucleotides: 7. The CDR3 covers 16 residues. CDR1 and CDR2 (germline): LGHDT, YNNKEL (reference sequence).

The gene calls are TRBV28 and TRBJ2-1; D is perhaps TRBD2 (5 bases). Germline CDR1 MDHEN, CDR2 SYDVKM. The V and J ends lost 7 bases and 0 bases respectively, with 16 bases between them. The CDR3 runs 16 residues. CDR3 nucleotide sequence: TGTGCCAGCAAACGAGGGCAGCTGAGCTCCTACAATGAGCAGTTCTTC. Translated, it gives CASKRGQLSSYNEQFF.

The chain carries TRBV25-1 and TRBJ2-3, with D maybe TRBD1 (7 bases). The germline CDR1 and CDR2 sequences are MGHDK and SYGVNS. The CDR3 consists of 16 residues. V was shortened by 5 bases and J by 6 bases, with 21 bases between the two germline ends. The CDR3 DNA is TGTGCCAGCAGTACCGACAGGGAGGATAGCGTCGATACGCAGTATTTT. It encodes CASSTDREDSVDTQYF.

This sequence joins TRBV4-1 and TRBJ1-4; D is undetermined. Germline-derived CDR1 and CDR2 are MGHRA and YSYEKL. Trimming cost V 4 bases and J 3 bases, with 12 bases left between them. CDR3 length: 15 residues. CDR3 amino acids: CASSRQWAPNEKLFF. CDR3 DNA: TGCGCCAGCAGCCGCCAGTGGGCCCCTAATGAAAAACTGTTTTTT.

The rearrangement joins TRBV20-1 to TRBJ1-2; 9 nucleotides align to TRBD1. Germline V gene data show CDR1 as DFQATT and CDR2 as SNEGSKA (reference sequence). The V segment lost 3 bases and the J segment 0 bases; nucleotides outside the gene matches: 5. The CDR3 is made up of 15 amino acids. CDR3: CSASTRQGANYGYTF. CDR3 DNA sequence: TGCAGTGCTAGTACTCGACAGGGGGCTAACTATGGCTACACCTTC.

This clone was seen a single time. In nucleotides, the CDR3 is TGCGCCAGCAGCTCCCCGGGGAACAGGGGGATGCACGAGCAGTACTTC. This codes for CASSSPGNRGMHEQYF. The chain couples TRBV5-1 to TRBJ2-7; the match to TRBD1 covers 8 bases. CDR1 and CDR2 from the germline V gene are SGHRS and YFSETQ. The CDR3 spans 16 residues. With 3 bases clipped from V and 5 bases from J, the junction kept 13 bases outside the gene matches.

CDR3 in DNA: TGTGCCAGTAGTACGACTAGCGCCCTAAGTGGGGAGCTGTTTTTT. Translation: CASSTTSALSGELFF. The chain uses TRBV19 and TRBJ2-2, with 8 bases lining up with TRBD2. From germline, CDR1 is LNHDA and CDR2 SQIVND (reference sequence). V gave up 4 bases and J gave up 8 bases; unmatched junction bases: 9. This CDR3 contains 15 residues.

V usage is TRBV7-9 and J usage is TRBJ2-2; D is unclear. V gave up 2 bases and J gave up 3 bases, with 10 bases separating them. This CDR3 comprises 15 residues. Per germline, CDR1 SEHNR and CDR2 FQNEAQ (reference sequence). CDR3 protein: CASSLSRFDTGELFF. The CDR3 DNA follows: TGTGCCAGCAGCTTATCCAGGTTTGACACCGGGGAGCTGTTTTTT. The full variable domain, with the rest looked up from reference TRBV7-9 and TRBJ2-2, is DTGVSQNPRHKITKRGQNVTFRCDPISEHNRLYWYRQTLGQGPEFLTYFQNEAQLEKSRLLSDRFSAERPKGSFSTLEIQRTEQGDSAMYLCASSLSRFDTGELFFGEGSRLTVL.

The V gene is TRBV28, the J gene TRBJ2-2; 8 positions agree with TRBD2. CDR3 length: 13 amino acids. Germline CDR1 is MDHEN and CDR2 is SYDVKM. V shed 7 bases, J shed 6 bases, and the junction held 4 bases outside the gene matches. As DNA, the CDR3 is TGTGCCAGCATACGGGGGGGTGCCGGGGAGCTGTTTTTT. This gives the protein CASIRGGAGELFF.

This chain connects TRBV5-1 to TRBJ1-2; D not certain. Trimming pared 4 bases from V and 4 bases from J, leaving 17 bases between. The CDR3 has 15 amino acids. CDR1 and CDR2 (germline): SGHRS, YFSETQ. CDR3 sequence (DNA): TGCGCCAGCAGCCCCCCTGACGCCCCGGGCTATGGCTACACCTTC. Translation gives CASSPPDAPGYGYTF.

This clone was seen once. The V and J genes are TRBV4-2 and TRBJ2-7; 9 bases match TRBD2. The CDR3 sequence is 18 residues long. Germline CDR1 and CDR2: LGHNA and YNFKEQ. Trimming cost V 2 bases and J 4 bases; bases outside gene matches: 15. CDR3 sequence reads: CASSQRGAGGITSYEQYF. CDR3 nucleotide sequence: TGTGCCAGCAGCCAAAGGGGAGCGGGGGGTATAACCTCTTACGAGCAGTACTTC.

The chain recombines TRBV6-5 with TRBJ1-1; possible D gene TRBD1, 5 bases. CDR1 and CDR2 (germline): MNHEY, SVGAGI. V gave up 6 bases and J gave up 6 bases, with 11 bases separating them. The CDR3 spans 12 residues. The CDR3 sequence is CASSRWGAEAFF. In DNA form, the CDR3 reads TGTGCCAGCAGCCGCTGGGGGGCTGAAGCTTTCTTT.

V usage is TRBV18 and J usage is TRBJ2-1; perhaps TRBD2 as D (5 bases). The CDR3 totals 13 residues. The V gene's germline CDR1 is KGHSH and CDR2 LQKENI. Trimming cost V 1 base and J 8 bases, with 9 bases left between them. For the CDR3, the DNA is TGTGCCAGCTCACCACAGGTCGGGGATGAGCAGTTCTTC. Its protein is CASSPQVGDEQFF.

The gene calls are TRBV4-2 and TRBJ2-1; 8 nucleotides line up with TRBD1. CDR3 length: 14 residues. Germline V gene lookup returns CDR1 LGHNA and CDR2 YNFKEQ. Trimming cost V 5 bases and J 6 bases; bases outside gene matches: 6. The CDR3: CASSFGQGSNEQFF. Written as DNA, the CDR3 is TGTGCCAGCAGCTTCGGACAGGGTAGCAATGAGCAGTTCTTC.

The chain links TRBV5-1 to TRBJ2-1; 11 bases are a match to TRBD2. Germline loops: CDR1 SGHRS, CDR2 YFSETQ. V shed 4 bases, J shed 8 bases, and the junction held 17 bases outside the gene matches. The CDR3 loop spans 18 amino acids. The CDR3 nucleotides read TGCGCCAGCAGCCTCCAACTGACAACTAGCGGGGGTCACGATGAGCAGTTCTTC. Its translation: CASSLQLTTSGGHDEQFF.

The genes are TRBV28 and TRBJ2-7, with 7 bases aligning to TRBD1. V lost 7 bases and J lost 4; bases outside the gene matches: 7. Germline assignment: CDR1 MDHEN and CDR2 SYDVKM. The CDR3 covers 13 residues. The CDR3 region is CASIKGGQYEQYF. The CDR3 DNA reads TGTGCCAGCATCAAAGGGGGCCAGTACGAGCAGTACTTC.

V is TRBV24-1 and J is TRBJ2-3; a possible D gene is TRBD1 (5 bases). This CDR3 is 15 amino acids long. Germline CDR1 reads KGHDR; CDR2 reads SFDVKD. Trimming shortened V by 4 bases and J by 2 bases, and 12 bases separated the two germline ends. For the CDR3, the DNA is TGTGCCACCAGTGACCGGACACAAGTCACAGATACGCAGTATTTT. It yields the protein CATSDRTQVTDTQYF.